The TCR beta chain under discussion was sequenced for a study of human T cells and chemical hapten exposure. At the level of the study: DPC at 0.01% went onto the upper back in patch tests, read at 6 days.

The time point: patch test 1, 2 weeks after DPC sensitization. Treatment reported: therapeutic diphenylcyclopropenone sensitization with weekly scalp DPC. TCRdb ran MiXCR on the RACE reads and lists one entry per CDR3 protein. In the table there are 150,000 to 200,000 distinct CDR3 sequences, approximately 14% of which are singletons. The study, taken as a whole, reports: Clustering by CDR3 similarity yielded significantly more large clusters from expanded TCRs than controls.

This clonotype has a handful of counts. The antigen remains undetermined. The sample in question was whole blood, obtained in connection with sensitization to the hapten diphenylcyclopropenone (DPC). The sequence came from a woman between 25 and 40 years old with alopecia areata. Some clones in this sample may be carry-over from other donors' samples.

CDR3 amino acids: CSAAQRGYEQYF. The CDR3 region has the DNA TGCAGTGCCGCGCAGAGGGGTTACGAGCAGTACTTC. The chain recombines TRBV20-1 with TRBJ2-7; D possibly uses TRBD1 or TRBD2 (5 bases each). CDR3 size: 12 residues. V lost 6 bases and J 4 bases, leaving 13 bases between the germline ends. Per germline, CDR1 DFQATT and CDR2 SNEGSKA (reference sequence).